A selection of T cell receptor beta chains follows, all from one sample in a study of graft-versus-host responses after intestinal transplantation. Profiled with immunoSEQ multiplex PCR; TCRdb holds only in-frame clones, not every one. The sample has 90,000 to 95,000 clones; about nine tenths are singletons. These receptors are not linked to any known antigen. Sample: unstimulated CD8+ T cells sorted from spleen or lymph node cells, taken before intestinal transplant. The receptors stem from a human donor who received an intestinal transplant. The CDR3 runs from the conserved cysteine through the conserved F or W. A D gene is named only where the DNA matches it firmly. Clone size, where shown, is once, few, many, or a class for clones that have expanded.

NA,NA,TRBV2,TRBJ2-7,CASIQGSYEQYF,TGTGCCAGCATTCAGGGCTCCTACGAGCAGTACTTC
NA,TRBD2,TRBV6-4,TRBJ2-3,CASSDSAGGADTQYF,TGTGCCAGCAGTGACTCGGCTGGGGGGGCAGATACGCAGTATTTT
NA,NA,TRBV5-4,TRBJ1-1,CASSLWGALNTEAFF,TGTGCCAGCAGCTTGTGGGGGGCGTTGAACACTGAAGCTTTCTTT
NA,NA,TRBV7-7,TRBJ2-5,CASSPGAGHQETQYF,TGTGCCAGCAGCCCCGGTGCAGGGCACCAAGAGACCCAGTACTTC
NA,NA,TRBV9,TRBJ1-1,CASSVGIGTEAFF,TGTGCCAGCAGCGTAGGCATCGGGACTGAAGCTTTCTTT
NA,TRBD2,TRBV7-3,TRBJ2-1,CASSLFGTSGGHSSYNEQFF,TGTGCCAGCAGCTTATTTGGGACTAGCGGGGGACACAGCTCCTACAATGAGCAGTTCTTC
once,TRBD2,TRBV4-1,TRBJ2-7,CASSQGSSGVTYEQYF,TGCGCCAGCAGCCAAGGCTCTAGCGGGGTTACGTACGAGCAGTACTTC
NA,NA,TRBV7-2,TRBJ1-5,CASSLAQLGDQPQHF,TGTGCCAGCAGCTTAGCGCAATTAGGGGATCAGCCCCAGCATTTT
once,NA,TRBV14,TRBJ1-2,CASSQASTYGYTF,TGTGCCAGCAGCCAAGCTTCGACCTATGGCTACACCTTC
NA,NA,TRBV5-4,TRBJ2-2,CASSLFTTGELFF,TGTGCCAGCAGCTTGTTTACCACCGGGGAGCTGTTTTTT
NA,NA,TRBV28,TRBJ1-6,CASRSLFREAAPLHF,TGTGCCAGCAGATCCCTCTTCAGAGAGGCCGCTCCCCTCCACTTT
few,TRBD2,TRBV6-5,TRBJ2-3,CASSGSGGPTDTQYF,TGTGCCAGCAGTGGGTCGGGGGGGCCGACAGATACGCAGTATTTT
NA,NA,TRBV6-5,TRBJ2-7,CASSYPGVDEQYF,TGTGCCAGCAGTTACCCCGGTGTGGACGAGCAGTACTTC
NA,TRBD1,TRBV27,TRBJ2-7,CASSLFQGAGYEQYF,TGTGCCAGCAGTTTATTTCAGGGGGCAGGCTACGAGCAGTACTTC
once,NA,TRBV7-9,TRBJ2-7,CASSLEAGSYEQYF,TGTGCCAGCAGCTTAGAGGCAGGATCCTACGAGCAGTACTTC
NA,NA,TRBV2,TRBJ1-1,CASSSDSLGDTEAFF,TGTGCCAGCAGTTCTGACAGTCTCGGGGACACTGAAGCTTTCTTT
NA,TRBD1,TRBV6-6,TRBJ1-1,CASRPGQGGTEAFF,TGTGCCAGCAGACCGGGACAGGGCGGCACTGAAGCTTTCTTT
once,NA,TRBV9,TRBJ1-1,CASSVELSTEAFF,TGTGCCAGCAGCGTAGAACTCTCCACTGAAGCTTTCTTT
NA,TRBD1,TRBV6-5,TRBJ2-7,CASRYVTGDEQYF,TGTGCCAGCAGATATGTCACAGGGGACGAGCAGTACTTC
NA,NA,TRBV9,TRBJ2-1,CASSGSGVEQFF,TGTGCCAGCAGCGGATCAGGGGTTGAGCAGTTCTTC
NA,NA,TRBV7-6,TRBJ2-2,CASSPANTGELFF,TGTGCCAGCAGCCCCGCGAACACCGGGGAGCTGTTTTTT
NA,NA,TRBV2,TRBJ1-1,CASSDVTTGGTEAFF,TGTGCCAGCAGTGATGTGACCACAGGCGGGACAGAAGCTTTCTTT
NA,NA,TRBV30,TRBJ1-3,CAWSTSYFGNTIYF,TGTGCCTGGAGTACTTCGTATTTTGGAAACACCATATATTTT
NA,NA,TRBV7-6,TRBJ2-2,CASSLDPDTGELFF,TGTGCCAGCAGCTTAGATCCGGACACCGGGGAGCTGTTTTTT
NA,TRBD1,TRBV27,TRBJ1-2,CASTPGQHYGYTF,TGTGCCAGCACCCCGGGACAGCACTATGGCTACACCTTC
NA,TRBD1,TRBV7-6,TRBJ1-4,CASSRAGGAGEKLFF,TGTGCCAGCAGCCGCGCAGGGGGCGCCGGTGAAAAACTGTTTTTT